The TCR beta chain described here comes from a study of shared clonotypes between healthy human individuals. Points from the study as a whole: Blood was the only sampled material, and tissue repertoires likely differ.

TCRdb keeps only in-frame clones here, not all; method: immunoSEQ multiplex PCR. The sample carries fewer than 650,000 clones, around 78% recorded once. V was clipped by 2 bases and J by 3 bases, with 11 bases between them. Germline loops: CDR1 MNHNS, CDR2 SASEGT. The CDR3 spans 14 residues. This clone was detected ten times or more. Its antigen is currently unknown. At the DNA level, this CDR3 is encoded by other sequences in the same sample as well. The origin of this receptor is a woman aged 40-49 years in good health. Some clones in this sample may be carry-over from other donors' samples. Material: PBMCs. The V and J genes are TRBV6-1 and TRBJ2-7; possible D gene TRBD1, 6 bases. CDR3 DNA sequence: TGTGCCAGCAGTGAACAGGGGAATCACTACGAGCAGTACTTC. Translating it yields CASSEQGNHYEQYF.